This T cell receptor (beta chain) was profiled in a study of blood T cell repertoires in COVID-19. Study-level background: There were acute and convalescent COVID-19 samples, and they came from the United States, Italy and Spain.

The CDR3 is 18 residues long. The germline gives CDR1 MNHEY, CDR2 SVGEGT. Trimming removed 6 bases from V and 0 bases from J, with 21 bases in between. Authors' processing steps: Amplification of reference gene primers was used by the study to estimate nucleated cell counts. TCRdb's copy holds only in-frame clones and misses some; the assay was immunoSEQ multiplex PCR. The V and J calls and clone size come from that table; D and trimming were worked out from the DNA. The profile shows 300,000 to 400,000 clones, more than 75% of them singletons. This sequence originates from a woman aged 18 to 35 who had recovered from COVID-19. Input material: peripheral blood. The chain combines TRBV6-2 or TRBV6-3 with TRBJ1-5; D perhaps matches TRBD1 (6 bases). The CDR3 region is CASSTGRGPLDSNQPQHF. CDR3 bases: TGTGCCAGCAGCACAGGGAGGGGACCTCTTGATAGCAATCAGCCCCAGCATTTT.